A selection of T cell receptor beta chains follows, all from one sample in a study of a mutant IDH1 vaccine in newly diagnosed glioma. These receptors have no known antigen. Here immunoSEQ multiplex PCR was the method, and the copy in TCRdb shows in-frame clones only, minus some. The sample lists around 66,000 clones; 75% to 90% were seen once. Sequenced here: PBMCs, sampled from a glioma patient whose treatment included an IDH1 peptide vaccine. These receptors were collected from a man between 45 and 60 years old with glioma. The CDR3 runs from the conserved cysteine through the conserved F or W. A D gene is named only where the DNA matches it firmly. Size values are once, few and many counts, or a class for expanded clones, and some rows have none.

V	J	D	size	DNA	CDR3
TRBV7-2	TRBJ2-3	NA	NA	TGTGCCAGCAGGCTCGGGGGATTCGGGACAGATACGCAGTATTTT	CASRLGGFGTDTQYF
TRBV19	TRBJ1-4	NA	NA	TGTGCCAGTAGTTTCGCCAGGGATGAAAAACTGTTTTTT	CASSFARDEKLFF
TRBV20-1	TRBJ1-5	NA	NA	TGCAGTGTTGGGTTCAATCAGCCCCAGCATTTT	CSVGFNQPQHF
TRBV2	TRBJ2-7	NA	NA	TGTGCCAGCAGTTTGGGGGGGGCCTCCTACGAGCAGTACTTC	CASSLGGASYEQYF
TRBV13	TRBJ2-7	NA	NA	TGTGCCAGCAGCTTAGGCGCAGGGAGGTACGAGCAGTACTTC	CASSLGAGRYEQYF
TRBV6-6	TRBJ2-5	NA	NA	TGTGCCAGCAGTTACTTGGGCGACGGGACCCAGTACTTC	CASSYLGDGTQYF
TRBV18	TRBJ1-2	NA	NA	TGTGCCAGCTCGGAACAGGGCGCGGGGAAAGGTGGCTACACCTTC	CASSEQGAGKGGYTF
TRBV7-9	TRBJ1-1	NA	NA	TGTGCCAGCAGCTCCTCGGGGGGCACTGAAGCTTTCTTT	CASSSSGGTEAFF
TRBV28	TRBJ2-2	TRBD1	NA	TGTGCCAGCAGTACGACAGGGGGGAACACCGGGGAGCTGTTTTTT	CASSTTGGNTGELFF
TRBV7-3	TRBJ2-3	TRBD2	NA	TGTGCCAGCAGCTTAAGGGAGGGAGATACGCAGTATTTT	CASSLREGDTQYF
TRBV7-2	TRBJ2-7	NA	NA	TGTGCCAGCAGCTTAGCGACCGGTCAGTCCTCCATCGAGCAGTACTTC	CASSLATGQSSIEQYF
TRBV6-6	TRBJ2-7	NA	NA	TGTGCCAGCAGAAACGCGAACGAGCAGTACTTC	CASRNANEQYF
TRBV19	TRBJ1-5	TRBD1	NA	TGTGCCAGTATGCACAGGGGGATGTATCAGCCCCAGCATTTT	CASMHRGMYQPQHF
TRBV30	TRBJ1-5	NA	few	TGTGCCTGGAGTTCCAGGGGCGGTCAGCCCCAGCATTTT	CAWSSRGGQPQHF
TRBV7-2	TRBJ2-7	NA	once	TGTGCCAGCACCGCGGAGTGGGGGGAAAACGAGCAGTACTTC	CASTAEWGENEQYF
TRBV29-1	TRBJ2-7	NA	NA	TGCAGCGCCTCAAAATCTTACCGGGGATTCGAGCAGTACTTC	CSASKSYRGFEQYF
TRBV11-2	TRBJ2-2	NA	NA	TGTGCCAGCAGCAAGGAAGTGGCCGGGGAGCTGTTTTTT	CASSKEVAGELFF
TRBV7-9	TRBJ2-7	TRBD1	NA	TGTGCCAGCAGCTCGGACAGGCAGTACGAGCAGTACTTC	CASSSDRQYEQYF
TRBV15	TRBJ2-5	NA	NA	TGTGCCACCAGCAGAGATAGGAAGACCCAGTACTTC	CATSRDRKTQYF
TRBV14	TRBJ1-3	NA	NA	TGTGCCAGCAGCCCAGCCGGCGGGGATGGAAACACCATATATTTT	CASSPAGGDGNTIYF
TRBV5-4	TRBJ2-7	NA	once	TGTGCCAGCAGCTTAATGGTCGGGAATGTGGAGCAGTACTTC	CASSLMVGNVEQYF
TRBV27	TRBJ1-4	NA	NA	TGTGCCAGCAGTTTGGCGTTAGGGGAAAAACTGTTTTTT	CASSLALGEKLFF
TRBV15	TRBJ1-1	NA	NA	TGTGCCACCAGACGACTGACCCAAGCTTTCTTT	CATRRLTQAFF
TRBV7-8	TRBJ2-7	TRBD2	NA	TGTGCCAGCAGCTTAAACGCGGGAGGGCCCTACGAGCAGTACTTC	CASSLNAGGPYEQYF
TRBV29-1	TRBJ2-4	TRBD1	once	TGCAGCGTACAGGGGGAATTGAACATTCAGTACTTC	CSVQGELNIQYF
TRBV28	TRBJ2-5	NA	NA	TGTGCCAGCAGTTTCGACAGCCAAGAGACCCAGTACTTC	CASSFDSQETQYF